This T cell receptor (beta chain) was documented in a study of T cells in Graves' hyperthyroidism and ophthalmopathy. This clonotype appeared many times. Its antigen is undetermined. From RNA transcripts, TCR beta CDR3 regions were amplified. RT-PCR in the first round (using the HTBI primer set) targeted the TCR CDR3. Using its own MiXCR run on the multiplex PCR reads, TCRdb lists one record per CDR3 protein. Counted here are a few hundred thousand distinct CDR3 sequences, approximately 14% occurring once; the ten biggest clones make up less than 9.5%. These patients, aged 18 to 65, had recently diagnosed hyperthyroidism lasting under 2 months. Fresh 10 ml peripheral blood yielded PBMCs. The V gene end was trimmed by 5 bases and the J gene end by 5 bases; junction bases not matched to a gene: 11. Germline CDR1 reads MNHEY; CDR2 reads SMNVEV (reference sequence). The CDR3 is 16 amino acids. General study findings and limits: Most thyroid clonotypes expanded above 0.001 were also detected in blood. A 13 V-J model separated ophthalmopathy from stable hyperthyroidism.

The sequence derives from a woman younger than 45 with Graves' hyperthyroidism. The chain joins TRBV27 to TRBJ2-3; 9 positions match TRBD1. Sequencing was performed on blood. The CDR3 coding sequence is TGTGCCAGCAGTGCCGGGACAGGGTTGTTGGGAGATACGCAGTATTTT. Translating it yields CASSAGTGLLGDTQYF.